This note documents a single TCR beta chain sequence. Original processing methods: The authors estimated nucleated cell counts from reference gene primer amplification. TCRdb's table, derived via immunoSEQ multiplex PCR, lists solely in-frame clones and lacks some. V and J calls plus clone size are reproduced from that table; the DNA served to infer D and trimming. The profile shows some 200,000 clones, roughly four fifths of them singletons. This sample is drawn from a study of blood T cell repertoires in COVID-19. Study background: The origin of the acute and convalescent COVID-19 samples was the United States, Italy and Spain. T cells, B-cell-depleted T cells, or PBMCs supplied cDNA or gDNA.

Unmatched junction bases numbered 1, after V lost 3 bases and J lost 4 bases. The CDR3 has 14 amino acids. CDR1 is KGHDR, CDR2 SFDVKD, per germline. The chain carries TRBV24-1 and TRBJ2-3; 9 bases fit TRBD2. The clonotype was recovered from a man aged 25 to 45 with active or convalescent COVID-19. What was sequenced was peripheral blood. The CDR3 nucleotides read TGTGCCACCAGTGATGCGGGAGGGGCAGATACGCAGTATTTT. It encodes CATSDAGGADTQYF.